The clone carrying this T cell receptor beta chain was seen many times. This specimen comes from a study of read filtering for tumor transcriptome and immune sequencing. Study as a whole: Among patients, approximately 16 were male and about 15 female, aged roughly 40 to 90 (mean around 66). TCR-mapped reads were about 3.5 to 10.27 million with IR-seq versus about 75 to 1,400 with RNA-seq.

V was cut by 3 bases and J by 0 bases, with 12 bases left in between. The CDR3 runs to 16 residues. CDR1 and CDR2 (germline): DFQATT, SNEGSKA (reference sequence). This library used roughly 430 ng RNA and molecular barcoded adaptors spanning alpha/delta and beta/gamma chains. TCRdb re-derived calls from the reads in MiXCR, one entry per CDR3 protein. The sample consists of 25,000 to 35,000 distinct CDR3 sequences, roughly 14% of them appearing once. The source is a donor aged 40 or older with multiple myeloma. Sequenced input: a population of CD138-negative cells sorted from bone marrow. The chain uses TRBV20-1 and TRBJ2-6; no clear D. The CDR3 region is CSARTPETSGANVLTF. The CDR3 coding sequence is TGCAGTGCTAGGACCCCGGAGACCTCTGGGGCCAACGTCCTGACTTTC.